These 27 T cell receptor beta chains were sequenced from one sample in a study of shared clonotypes between healthy human individuals. Clones were read by immunoSEQ multiplex PCR, and TCRdb kept only the in-frame ones, dropping some. The table has some 2,100,000 clones, approximately 94% seen once. Only CD45RO-negative cells positively selected for CCR7 counted as naive CD8 cells, so terminally differentiated effector memory CD45RA+ cells were excluded. The sequenced material came from naive CD8+ T cells from PBMCs. All receptors come from a man aged 18 to 30 in good health. Some clones in this sample may be carry-over from other donors' samples.

The rearrangement links TRBV28 to TRBJ1-1, with D possibly TRBD1 on 6 matching bases. CDR1 is MDHEN, CDR2 SYDVKM, per germline. CDR3 length equals 18 residues. Trimming shortened V by 7 bases and J by 2 bases, and 26 bases separated the two germline ends. This CDR3 reads CASNGPRFDRPYNTEAFF. The CDR3 nucleotides are TGTGCCAGCAATGGGCCCCGCTTCGACAGGCCATATAACACTGAAGCTTTCTTT.

The sample holds one count of this clone. V gene TRBV5-5 combines with J gene TRBJ1-1; the D is unclear. The V end was cut by 4 bases, the J end by 9 bases, with 10 bases between. The CDR3 spans 11 residues. Looked up from germline, CDR1 is SGHKS and CDR2 is YYEKEE (reference sequence). The CDR3 spells CASSLPGKAFF. CDR3 nucleotide sequence: TGTGCCAGCAGCCTCCCGGGGAAAGCTTTCTTT. Complete variable domain (other parts from reference TRBV5-5 and TRBJ1-1): DAGVTQSPTHLIKTRGQQVTLRCSPISGHKSVSWYQQVLGQGPQFIFQYYEKEERGRGNFPDRFSARQFPNYSSELNVNALLLGDSALYLCASSLPGKAFFGQGTRLTVV.

This chain connects TRBV4-1 to TRBJ2-7; D tentatively reads TRBD1 or TRBD2 (6 bases each). The V end was cut by 1 base, the J end by 2 bases, with 33 bases between. Germline V gene data show CDR1 as MGHRA and CDR2 as YSYEKL. The CDR3 extends over 22 amino acids. The CDR3 here is CASSQVVWGADGGAGIPYEQYF. The CDR3 DNA reads as TGCGCCAGCAGCCAAGTCGTTTGGGGGGCGGATGGCGGAGCGGGCATTCCCTACGAGCAGTACTTC.

This CDR3 reads CASSLDGAHTEAFF. The DNA for the CDR3 is TGCGCCAGCAGCTTGGACGGGGCTCACACTGAAGCTTTCTTT. The genes are TRBV5-1 and TRBJ1-1, with TRBD1 as a possible D gene (5 bases). Germline CDR1 is SGHRS and CDR2 is YFSETQ. This CDR3 spans 14 amino acids. Trimming pared 0 bases from V and 3 bases from J, leaving 9 bases between.

The chain couples TRBV16 to TRBJ1-5; D gene unclear. Germline CDR1 KGHSY, CDR2 FQNENV. The CDR3 runs 15 residues. Trimming took 0 bases from V and 3 from J, leaving 9 bases between them. The CDR3 region is CASSQSTGFNQPQHF. CDR3 sequence (DNA): TGTGCCAGCAGCCAATCTACGGGATTCAATCAGCCCCAGCATTTT.

The V and J genes are TRBV4-3 and TRBJ2-2; 9 positions agree with TRBD1. Germline V gene sequence: CDR1 LGHNA, CDR2 YSLEER. Trimming cost V 5 bases and J 4 bases; bases outside gene matches: 14. The CDR3 length is 18 residues. Here the CDR3 DNA reads TGCGCCAGCAGCTCATATTTCATGGACAGGGGATTCACCGGGGAGCTGTTTTTT. Protein sequence: CASSSYFMDRGFTGELFF.

This chain links TRBV10-1 with TRBJ1-5; D uncertain. The germline V and J ends were trimmed by 7 bases and 2 bases, with 18 bases remaining between them. The germline V gene encodes CDR1 WNHNN and CDR2 SYGVQD (reference sequence). This CDR3 contains 16 residues. The CDR3, as DNA: TGCGCCAGCACCACCCCCCGAACAGCAGGCAATCAGCCCCAGCATTTT. Protein sequence: CASTTPRTAGNQPQHF.

The chain joins TRBV29-1 to TRBJ2-7, with D perhaps assigned TRBD1 or TRBD2 (5 bases each). CDR1 is SQVTM and CDR2 is ANQGSEA in the germline V gene. There are 15 residues in the CDR3. V lost 6 bases to trimming and J lost 5 bases, with 23 bases between them. The CDR3 coding sequence is TGCAGCGTCTCCGCCCCCGAGGGGATGGTTCACGAGCAGTACTTC. Amino acids: CSVSAPEGMVHEQYF.

This chain connects TRBV10-3 to TRBJ2-7; D is tentatively TRBD1 or TRBD2 (5 bases each). CDR3 size: 14 residues. CDR1 and CDR2 from the germline V gene are ENHRY and SYGVKD. Trimming pared 6 bases from V and 2 bases from J, leaving 14 bases between. CDR3 bases: TGTGCCATCAGAGGGACGGCTAGTCCCTACGAGCAGTACTTC. Its translation: CAIRGTASPYEQYF.

J is TRBJ2-7 and V is TRBV6-5; 8 bases are a match to TRBD1. The CDR3 length is 13 residues. CDR1 and CDR2 from the germline V gene are MNHEY and SVGAGI. The V segment lost 5 bases and the J segment 6 bases; nucleotides outside the gene matches: 6. CDR3 nucleotides: TGTGCCAGCAGTGAACGACAGGGGCTCGAGCAGTACTTC. It specifies CASSERQGLEQYF.

The chain recombines TRBV27 with TRBJ2-2; TRBD2 matches at 7 bases. Germline CDR1 MNHEY, CDR2 SMNVEV (reference sequence). V lost 5 bases to trimming and J lost 7 bases; unmatched junction nucleotides: 10. The CDR3 is 15 residues long. CDR3 loop: CASSPLGTTHGELFF. In DNA form, the CDR3 reads TGTGCCAGCAGTCCACTCGGGACTACTCACGGGGAGCTGTTTTTT.

The V call is TRBV7-2, the J call TRBJ2-1; D unclear. This CDR3 has 14 amino acids. Germline V lookup: CDR1 SGHTA, CDR2 FQGNSA. Trimming removed 5 bases at V and 8 bases at J, with 16 bases between. CDR3 sequence: CASSLRAAADEQFF. The CDR3 nucleotides read TGTGCCAGCAGCCTCCGTGCGGCGGCGGATGAGCAGTTCTTC.

This clone was seen a single time. The chain couples TRBV30 to TRBJ2-5, with 8 bases matching TRBD1. This CDR3 is built from 13 residues. Germline V gives CDR1 GTSNPN, CDR2 SVGIG (reference sequence). V lost 5 bases, J lost 5 bases, and 7 bases stayed unmatched. As DNA, the CDR3 is TGTGCCTGGCTTCAGGGGGCTTGGGAGACCCAGTACTTC. Translation: CAWLQGAWETQYF.

V is TRBV9 and J is TRBJ2-1, with D perhaps matching TRBD2 (6 bases). This CDR3 comprises 13 residues. Germline V gene data show CDR1 as SGDLS and CDR2 as YYNGEE. Trimming removed 4 bases at V and 8 bases at J, with 13 bases between. The CDR3 region is CASSPGWGDEQFF. CDR3 DNA: TGTGCCAGCAGCCCAGGCTGGGGGGATGAGCAGTTCTTC.

The genes are TRBV9 and TRBJ1-4; no clear D gene. Trimming left V 3 bases short and J 6 bases short, with 12 bases between. The CDR3 is 14 residues long. Looked up from germline, CDR1 is SGDLS and CDR2 is YYNGEE. CDR3: CASSGQNGHEKLFF. CDR3 nucleotides: TGTGCCAGCAGCGGCCAAAACGGTCATGAAAAACTGTTTTTT.

This clone occurred once. V usage is TRBV11-2 and J usage is TRBJ2-7; TRBD2 matches 7 bases. The CDR3 spans 15 residues. The V gene end was trimmed by 5 bases and the J gene end by 4 bases; junction bases not matched to a gene: 11. Per the germline V gene, CDR1 is SGHAT and CDR2 is FQNNGV. CDR3 sequence: CASSPLRLARYEQYF. The CDR3 DNA reads as TGTGCCAGCAGCCCCCTCCGACTAGCAAGGTACGAGCAGTACTTC.

The gene calls are TRBV9 and TRBJ2-1; 9 bases match TRBD2. CDR3 size: 13 residues. From germline, CDR1 is SGDLS and CDR2 YYNGEE. J was trimmed by 10 bases and V by 0 bases; bases with no gene match: 2. The CDR3 protein is CASSVGAGGEQFF. DNA for the CDR3: TGTGCCAGCAGCGTAGGGGCGGGAGGGGAGCAGTTCTTC.

The rearrangement uses TRBV28 and TRBJ1-5, with D hard to call. V lost 6 bases to trimming and J lost 7 bases, with 22 bases between them. The V gene's germline CDR1 is MDHEN and CDR2 SYDVKM. The CDR3 sequence is 16 residues long. The CDR3 DNA is TGTGCCAGCAGCCCTCGCTCGTCAGTCTGGGGACAGCCCCAGCATTTT. This codes for CASSPRSSVWGQPQHF.

This clone appeared once. The genes are TRBV7-3 and TRBJ2-1; the match to TRBD1 covers 7 bases. V was pared by 4 bases and J by 3 bases, with 6 bases of the junction left unmatched. This CDR3 spans 15 amino acids. The germline gives CDR1 SGHTA, CDR2 FQGTGA. CDR3 nucleotide sequence: TGTGCCAGCAGCTCCCGGGACAGCCTCTACAATGAGCAGTTCTTC. Amino acid sequence: CASSSRDSLYNEQFF.

The CDR3: CASSPHDRGMMNTEAFF. CDR3 in DNA: TGTGCCAGCAGTCCCCACGACAGGGGGATGATGAACACTGAAGCTTTCTTT. The rearrangement links TRBV27 to TRBJ1-1; 9 bases align to TRBD1. The germline V gene has CDR1 MNHEY and CDR2 SMNVEV (reference sequence). V gave up 5 bases and J gave up 0 bases; unmatched junction bases: 10. The CDR3 runs 17 residues.

The chain uses TRBV7-2 and TRBJ2-3; D is uncertain. The CDR3 runs to 15 residues. The V end lost 6 bases, the J end lost 0 bases, and 13 bases lay between the germline ends. The germline gives CDR1 SGHTA, CDR2 FQGNSA. In nucleotides, the CDR3 is TGTGCCAGCAGACGGAGACCCACTAGCACAGATACGCAGTATTTT. The encoded protein is CASRRRPTSTDTQYF.

CDR3 sequence: CASSPGTGGPQHF. The CDR3 region has the DNA TGTGCCAGCAGCCCGGGGACAGGGGGGCCCCAGCATTTT. The V gene is TRBV6-4, the J gene TRBJ1-5; the match to TRBD1 covers 11 bases. Germline V gene sequence: CDR1 MRHNA, CDR2 SNTAGT. The CDR3 runs to 13 residues. V gave up 6 bases and J gave up 9 bases; unmatched junction bases: 4.

The gene calls are TRBV30 and TRBJ2-1, with 8 nucleotides matching TRBD2. The CDR3 is 12 residues long. Germline V gives CDR1 GTSNPN, CDR2 SVGIG (reference sequence). In DNA form, the CDR3 reads TGTGCTCTAGGACTAGCCCTGAGTGAGCAGTTCTTC. As protein: CALGLALSEQFF.

In the case of this clone: Other DNA sequences in the sample encode the same CDR3. This chain links TRBV19 with TRBJ1-5; D gene ambiguous. The germline V gene has CDR1 LNHDA and CDR2 SQIVND (reference sequence). Trimming stripped 5 bases from V and 0 bases from J, with 11 bases between. CDR3 length: 15 amino acids. The CDR3: CASSRAPYSNQPQHF. DNA of the CDR3: TGTGCCAGTAGTCGCGCACCTTATAGCAATCAGCCCCAGCATTTT.

A remark on this clone: The same CDR3 also results from other DNA sequences found in this sample. The rearrangement uses TRBV27 and TRBJ1-2; 9 bases fit TRBD1. The V and J ends lost 6 bases and 4 bases, in that order; junction bases with no gene match: 6. This CDR3 contains 14 residues. The germline gives CDR1 MNHEY, CDR2 SMNVEV (reference sequence). The CDR3 region is CASSPIQGAYGYTF. CDR3 bases: TGTGCCAGCAGCCCGATACAGGGGGCCTATGGCTACACCTTC.

This chain uses TRBV6-1 with TRBJ1-2; no clear D. Trimming shortened V by 2 bases and J by 4 bases, and 11 bases separated the two germline ends. The CDR3 length is 14 residues. Germline V gene data show CDR1 as MNHNS and CDR2 as SASEGT. The CDR3 protein is CASSEFQPFYGYTF. CDR3 coding DNA: TGTGCCAGCAGTGAATTTCAGCCTTTCTATGGCTACACCTTC.

The gene calls are TRBV13 and TRBJ2-3; tentatively, D is TRBD1 (6 bases). Germline V CDR1 and CDR2: PRHDT, FYEKMQ (reference sequence). With 0 bases removed from V and 2 bases from J, the gap between germline ends came to 12 bases. The CDR3 has 16 residues. Here the CDR3 DNA reads TGTGCCAGCAGCTTAGGACAGGGCAGAGTCACAGATACGCAGTATTTT. It specifies CASSLGQGRVTDTQYF.